This TCR beta chain derives from a study of blood T cell repertoires in COVID-19. Turning to the study itself: COVID-19 samples from acute and convalescent phases originated in the United States, Italy and Spain. In each case, the material was cDNA or gDNA derived from T cells, B-cell-depleted T cells, or PBMCs.

The data were produced by immunoSEQ multiplex PCR, yet TCRdb's version contains in-frame clones alone and is incomplete. The table lists around 120,000 clones, 69% of them singletons. The CDR3 has 16 amino acids. The trim removed 0 bases at V and 2 bases at J, leaving 4 bases unmatched. Germline V CDR1 and CDR2: SGDLS, YYNGEE. The specimen was peripheral blood. V usage is TRBV9 and J usage is TRBJ2-3; 9 nucleotides agree with TRBD2. This TCR derives from a man at least 80 years old with acute or convalescent COVID-19. CDR3 nucleotides: TGTGCCAGCAGCGTAGAAAGCGGGAGGATCACAGATACGCAGTATTTT. Amino acid sequence: CASSVESGRITDTQYF. Full variable domain (outside the CDR3, taken from reference TRBV9 and TRBJ2-3): DSGVTQTPKHLITATGQRVTLRCSPRSGDLSVYWYQQSLDQGLQFLIQYYNGEERAKGNILERFSAQQFPDLHSELNLSSLELGDSALYFCASSVESGRITDTQYFGPGTRLTVL.